This T cell receptor (beta chain) was profiled in a study of blood T cell repertoires in COVID-19. The method was immunoSEQ multiplex PCR; TCRdb's version includes in-frame clones alone and lacks a portion of them. The sample lists around 270,000 clones; approximately 85% were seen once. This CDR3 contains 16 residues. The germline CDR1 and CDR2 sequences are LGHDT and YNNKEL (reference sequence). Trimming removed 0 bases at V and 3 bases at J, with 14 bases between. The receptor was derived from a human donor with COVID-19, enrolled during active disease. The donor label of this sample is uncertain. Sequencing was carried out using peripheral blood. This chain joins TRBV3-1 (or the pseudogene TRBV3-2) and TRBJ1-2, with a weak D call TRBD1 (5 bases). CDR3 sequence reads: CASSQERGRRYYGYTF. For the CDR3, the DNA is TGTGCCAGCAGCCAAGAAAGGGGCAGGCGATACTATGGCTACACCTTC.